The rows below give T cell receptor beta chains drawn from one sample of a study of T-cell memory formation after mild COVID-19. TCRdb passed the 5' RACE reads through MiXCR, listing each CDR3 protein once. The sample holds roughly 100,000 distinct CDR3 sequences, under 15% seen once. Material for sequencing was PBMCs or a T cell subset sorted from them (not recorded which). These receptors were collected from an adult woman who had mild COVID-19 (a few samples of this study predate the infection). Cell type and time point are not known. CDR3s include the opening cysteine and the closing phenylalanine or tryptophan. The D gene is left open where the match is weak. For some rows the clone size is stated as once, few or many, or as a class when expanded; others skip it.

16 TRBJ2-5 TRBD2 TRBV5-4 many CASSPSSGGYQETQYF TGTGCCAGCAGCCCCTCTAGCGGGGGGTACCAAGAGACCCAGTACTTC
13 TRBJ1-2 - TRBV5-1 many CASSLARTDGYTF TGCGCCAGCAGCTTGGCTCGGACGGATGGCTACACCTTC
13 TRBJ1-1 - TRBV7-2 - CASSLKGQTEAFF TGTGCCAGCAGCTTAAAAGGGCAAACTGAAGCTTTCTTT
16 TRBJ2-1 TRBD1 TRBV12-3/TRBV12-4 - CASTTDRDNIYNEQFF TGTGCCAGCACCACGGACAGGGATAATATCTACAATGAGCAGTTCTTC
19 TRBJ2-1 TRBD2 TRBV6-5 - CASSSTGTSGSMIYNEQFF TGTGCCAGCAGTTCCACCGGGACTAGCGGGAGCATGATCTACAATGAGCAGTTCTTC
13 TRBJ1-2 - TRBV12-3/TRBV12-4 few CASSFGGDYGYTF TGTGCCAGCAGTTTTGGAGGAGACTATGGCTACACCTTC
15 TRBJ2-3 - TRBV19 - CASTQLGTPSDTQYF TGTGCCAGTACTCAACTAGGGACACCGTCAGATACGCAGTATTTT
12 TRBJ2-1 TRBD1 TRBV6-1 - CASRDRVREQFF TGTGCCAGCAGGGACAGGGTCCGGGAGCAGTTCTTC
17 TRBJ2-3 TRBD2 TRBV4-1 many CASSILAGGPGTDTQYF TGCGCCAGCAGTATCCTAGCGGGGGGGCCGGGCACAGATACGCAGTATTTT
16 TRBJ2-4 - TRBV4-1 few CASSPAGGLAKNIQYF TGCGCCAGCAGCCCAGCAGGAGGGCTAGCCAAAAACATTCAGTACTTC
14 TRBJ1-2 TRBD1 TRBV7-9 - CASRRDSLPDGYTF TGTGCCAGCCGCAGGGACAGCCTTCCCGATGGCTACACCTTC
13 TRBJ2-7 - TRBV5-1 - CASYDRESYEQYF TGCGCCAGCTACGACCGGGAGAGCTACGAGCAGTACTTC
10 TRBJ2-1 - TRBV12-3/TRBV12-4 few CASSFGEQFF TGTGCCAGCAGTTTTGGTGAGCAGTTCTTC
16 TRBJ2-3 - TRBV4-3 many CASSYQARWAGDTQYF TGCGCCAGCAGCTACCAGGCCAGGTGGGCGGGAGATACGCAGTATTTT
12 TRBJ2-2 - TRBV7-9 few CASSLRAGELFF TGTGCCAGCAGCTTGAGAGCCGGGGAGCTGTTTTTT
14 TRBJ1-1 TRBD1 TRBV7-3 few CASSPTGVNTEAFF TGTGCCAGCAGCCCGACAGGGGTTAACACTGAAGCTTTCTTT
14 TRBJ2-7 TRBD2 TRBV4-1 many CASSQVGTSNEQYF TGCGCCAGCAGCCAAGTCGGGACTAGCAACGAGCAGTACTTC
19 TRBJ2-5 TRBD2 TRBV27 few CASSLGVAGGQSGQETQYF TGTGCCAGCAGTTTAGGGGTAGCGGGGGGGCAATCCGGACAAGAGACCCAGTACTTC
15 TRBJ2-7 TRBD1 TRBV5-1 few CASSPRDSRPYEQYF TGCGCCAGCAGCCCTAGGGACAGCAGACCCTACGAGCAGTACTTC
11 TRBJ1-1 - TRBV5-6 many CASSLNTEAFF TGTGCCAGCAGCTTGAACACTGAAGCTTTCTTT
15 TRBJ2-1 TRBD2 TRBV7-9 - CASSLILAGDNEQFF TGTGCCAGCAGCTTAATACTAGCGGGAGACAATGAGCAGTTCTTC
14 TRBJ2-5 TRBD1 TRBV7-9 few CASSSGQGDETQYF TGTGCCAGCAGCTCCGGACAGGGAGATGAGACCCAGTACTTC
14 TRBJ2-7 TRBD2 TRBV4-2 - CASSQIAGDYEQYF TGTGCCAGCAGCCAGATAGCGGGGGACTACGAGCAGTACTTC
13 TRBJ2-7 - TRBV6-6 - CASSYSNLNEQYF TGTGCCAGCAGTTACTCGAACCTTAACGAGCAGTACTTC
15 TRBJ2-3 - TRBV9 - CASSVDEPSTDTQYF TGTGCCAGCAGCGTAGATGAACCTAGCACAGATACGCAGTATTTT
13 TRBJ2-1 - TRBV29-1 - CSVGLGRGNEQFF TGCAGCGTGGGTCTCGGTAGAGGGAATGAGCAGTTCTTC
13 TRBJ2-7 - TRBV7-9 - CASSHGQTYEQYF TGTGCCAGCAGCCATGGACAAACCTACGAGCAGTACTTC
15 TRBJ2-7 - TRBV4-3 - CASSQDEGQVDEQYF TGCGCCAGCAGCCAAGACGAGGGGCAGGTGGACGAGCAGTACTTC
15 TRBJ2-7 TRBD2 TRBV29-1 - CSVEDQTSGRDEQYF TGCAGCGTTGAAGATCAAACTAGCGGGAGAGACGAGCAGTACTTC
12 TRBJ1-2 - TRBV7-9 - CASSFGRGGYTF TGTGCCAGCAGCTTCGGCCGGGGTGGCTACACCTTC
20 TRBJ2-5 - TRBV6-2/TRBV6-3 few CASSYSGSRDAFVWQETQYF TGTGCCAGCAGTTACTCGGGAAGTAGGGACGCTTTTGTGTGGCAAGAGACCCAGTACTTC
14 TRBJ2-7 - TRBV7-9 few CASSFQGYPYEQYF TGTGCCAGCAGCTTTCAGGGGTACCCCTACGAGCAGTACTTC
16 TRBJ2-5 TRBD1 TRBV5-1 many CASSSWTGDDQETQYF TGCGCCAGCAGCTCCTGGACAGGAGACGATCAAGAGACCCAGTACTTC
15 TRBJ1-3 - TRBV28 - CASSSPLGREDTIYF TGTGCCAGCAGTTCACCCCTCGGCAGGGAGGACACCATATATTTT
14 TRBJ1-6 - TRBV30 - CAWTWGTWFSPLHF TGTGCCTGGACCTGGGGGACGTGGTTTTCACCCCTCCACTTT
12 TRBJ1-3 - TRBV29-1 - CSVEISGNTIYF TGCAGCGTTGAAATATCTGGAAACACCATATATTTT
15 TRBJ2-3 TRBD2 TRBV12-3/TRBV12-4 - CASSPTGTSPDTQYF TGTGCCAGCAGTCCTACAGGGACTAGTCCAGATACGCAGTATTTT
15 TRBJ2-5 TRBD1 TRBV9 few CASSVGQGAGETQYF TGTGCCAGCAGCGTAGGACAGGGGGCAGGAGAGACCCAGTACTTC
16 TRBJ2-3 - TRBV12-3/TRBV12-4 once CASSSVDSRSTDTQYF TGTGCCAGCAGTTCCGTGGACAGTCGCTCCACAGATACGCAGTATTTT
17 TRBJ2-5 - TRBV7-8 few CASSYRGQGRYQETQYF TGTGCCAGCAGTTACCGGGGGCAGGGTCGTTATCAAGAGACCCAGTACTTC
15 TRBJ2-7 - TRBV6-2/TRBV6-3 few CASSLRARGPFEQYF TGTGCCAGCAGTCTCAGAGCCAGGGGCCCTTTTGAGCAGTACTTC
13 TRBJ2-7 - TRBV3-1 - CDSSQESGYEQYF TGTGACAGCAGCCAAGAGTCCGGCTACGAGCAGTACTTC
14 TRBJ1-2 - TRBV3-1 - CASSQRDVTYGYTF TGTGCCAGCAGCCAAAGGGACGTTACCTATGGCTACACCTTC
13 TRBJ2-1 - TRBV29-1 few CSVAMGPDMEQFF TGCAGCGTTGCGATGGGCCCAGATATGGAGCAGTTCTTC
14 TRBJ2-7 - TRBV5-1 - CASSPDGRPGEQYF TGCGCCAGCAGTCCCGACGGACGTCCTGGCGAGCAGTACTTC
14 TRBJ2-1 TRBD2 TRBV7-9 few CASRGGGAYNEQFF TGTGCCAGCAGAGGCGGGGGGGCCTACAATGAGCAGTTCTTC
13 TRBJ2-7 - TRBV15 - CATSIDGSYEQYF TGTGCCACCAGCATAGACGGATCCTACGAGCAGTACTTC
15 TRBJ1-1 - TRBV7-8 few CASSFYGLPGTEAFF TGTGCCAGCAGCTTTTATGGACTTCCTGGCACTGAAGCTTTCTTT
15 TRBJ2-7 - TRBV4-3 many CASSQVATTDYEQYF TGCGCCAGCAGCCAAGTGGCGACAACAGACTACGAGCAGTACTTC
14 TRBJ2-3 - TRBV12-3/TRBV12-4 - CASSSVGGQDTQYF TGTGCCAGCAGTTCCGTGGGGGGCCAAGATACGCAGTATTTT
15 TRBJ2-7 - TRBV12-3/TRBV12-4 few CASSLNTALSYEQYF TGTGCCAGCAGTCTGAATACAGCACTATCCTACGAGCAGTACTTC
15 TRBJ2-7 - TRBV11-3 - CASSSRDEGYYEQYF TGTGCCAGCAGCTCCCGGGACGAAGGATACTACGAGCAGTACTTC